This TCR beta chain was observed in a study of blood T cells in healthy people across ages. A sample-barcoded 5' primer and a J-beta primer mix were used in a second PCR of roughly 6 to 11 cycles. TCRdb reprocessed the 5' RACE reads with MiXCR, giving one entry per CDR3 protein. The sample yields about 730,000 distinct CDR3 sequences, roughly 41% seen once. This CDR3 spans 14 amino acids. The germline V gene has CDR1 DFQATT and CDR2 SNEGSKA (reference sequence). The V end lost 4 bases, the J end lost 2 bases, and 12 bases lay between the germline ends. Study conclusions and caveats: It was held that the diversity estimates obtained from one million T cells were underestimates.

With regard to this clonotype: Its antigen is still unknown.

It was approximately 10 milliliters of peripheral blood that were drawn from each donor. The source of this sequence is a woman aged 55 to 70 in good health. The V call is TRBV20-1, the J call TRBJ1-5; D ambiguous. Sequenced: blood. CDR3 amino acids: CSAIDPAGNQPQHF. The CDR3 nucleotides are TGCAGTGCTATCGACCCCGCGGGCAATCAGCCCCAGCATTTT.